This T cell receptor (beta chain) was retrieved from a study of OX40 agonist ivuxolimab in advanced cancers. Study summary: With a range of about 23 to 85, age averaged 60 years, and 70% to 85% were male. One hepatocellular carcinoma and a couple of cutaneous melanoma patients partially responded.

Generated by immunoSEQ multiplex PCR, the TCRdb table keeps only in-frame clones and is missing some. The top ten clones hold under 8.5% of a sample with tens of thousands of clones, 91% of them seen once. Drawing of blood for sampling happened at baseline, at cycle 4 day 1, and at cycle 7 day 1. This material consisted of CD4+ or CD8+ T cells sorted from blood, taken in a trial of the OX40 agonist ivuxolimab. This TCR came from an adult with an advanced solid tumor such as melanoma, head and neck, liver or kidney cancer.

Written as DNA, the CDR3 is TGTGCCAGCAGCCCCTTGGGGACAGGGGGGGCTGAAGCTTTCTTT. It yields the protein CASSPLGTGGAEAFF. The gene calls are TRBV28 and TRBJ1-1, with 11 bases identical to TRBD1. With 6 bases clipped from V and 6 bases from J, the junction kept 9 bases outside the gene matches. Germline-derived CDR1 and CDR2 are MDHEN and SYDVKM. The CDR3 spans 15 residues.